Listed here is a single T cell receptor beta chain. The CDR3 regions of TCR beta were amplified from RNA transcripts. Initially, a first-round RT-PCR of the TCR CDR3 employed the HTBI primer set. MiXCR was run by TCRdb on the multiplex PCR reads, yielding one entry per CDR3 protein. The data show hundreds of thousands of distinct CDR3 sequences, roughly 14% seen once. The data are from a study of T cells in Graves' hyperthyroidism and ophthalmopathy. CDR1 MDHEN and CDR2 SYDVKM come from the germline V gene. The CDR3 length is 12 residues. Trimming shortened V by 5 bases and J by 11 bases, and 15 bases separated the two germline ends. On the basis of clinical symptoms, serum thyroxine and TRAb, thyroid ultrasound and orbital computed tomography, diagnoses were made. A roughly 9.7 ml volume of fresh peripheral blood provided the PBMCs.

The specimen sequenced was blood. The clonotype comes from a woman aged 40 to 50 with Graves' ophthalmopathy. V gene TRBV28 combines with J gene TRBJ1-1, with D possibly matching TRBD1 (6 bases). The CDR3 DNA reads TGTGCCAGCAGTCCCTGGACAGTGGGGGCTTTCTTT. Its protein is CASSPWTVGAFF.